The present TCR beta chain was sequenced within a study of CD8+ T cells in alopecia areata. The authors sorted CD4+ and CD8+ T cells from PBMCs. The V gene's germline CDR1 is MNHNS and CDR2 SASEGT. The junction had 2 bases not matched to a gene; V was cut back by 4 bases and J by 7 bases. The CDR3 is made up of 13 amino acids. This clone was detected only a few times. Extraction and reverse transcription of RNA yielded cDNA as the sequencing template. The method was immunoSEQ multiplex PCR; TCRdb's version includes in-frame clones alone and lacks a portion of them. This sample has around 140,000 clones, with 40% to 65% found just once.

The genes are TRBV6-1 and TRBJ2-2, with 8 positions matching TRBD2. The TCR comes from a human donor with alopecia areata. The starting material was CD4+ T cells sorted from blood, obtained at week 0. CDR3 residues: CASSVSGSGELFF. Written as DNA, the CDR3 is TGTGCCAGCAGTGTCAGCGGGAGCGGGGAGCTGTTTTTT.